A single TCR beta chain is shown here with its context. What it binds is not known. This sample was included in a study of PD-1 blockade in classical Hodgkin lymphoma. Study-wide context: Intravenous delivery of nivolumab at 3 mg/kg to patients occurred every 2 weeks. The study, taken as a whole, reports: Whoever responded completely had baseline diversity much like that seen in newly diagnosed patients. The origin of the repertoire differences remains undefined, with disease activity or prior therapy as possible causes.

With no exception, relapse followed autologous stem cell transplantation in all patients, and brentuximab vedotin exposure varied. The CDR3 length is 18 residues. Trimming removed 4 bases from V and 2 bases from J; junction bases left unmatched: 13. The assay was immunoSEQ multiplex PCR, and TCRdb's table has in-frame clones only and misses some. Of about 24,000 clones in the sample, 65% to 80% were seen once. This chain links TRBV23-1 with TRBJ1-5, with TRBD1 matching 8 bases. TRBV23-1 is known as an ORF, though its function is uncertain. This TCR was sampled from a human donor with classical Hodgkin lymphoma. Sequencing used peripheral blood mononuclear cells (PBMCs), obtained before the second cycle of nivolumab. CDR3 sequence (DNA): TGCGCCAGCAGTCCGGGACAGGTAAAAGCATCGGGCAATCAGCCCCAGCATTTT. It translates to CASSPGQVKASGNQPQHF.